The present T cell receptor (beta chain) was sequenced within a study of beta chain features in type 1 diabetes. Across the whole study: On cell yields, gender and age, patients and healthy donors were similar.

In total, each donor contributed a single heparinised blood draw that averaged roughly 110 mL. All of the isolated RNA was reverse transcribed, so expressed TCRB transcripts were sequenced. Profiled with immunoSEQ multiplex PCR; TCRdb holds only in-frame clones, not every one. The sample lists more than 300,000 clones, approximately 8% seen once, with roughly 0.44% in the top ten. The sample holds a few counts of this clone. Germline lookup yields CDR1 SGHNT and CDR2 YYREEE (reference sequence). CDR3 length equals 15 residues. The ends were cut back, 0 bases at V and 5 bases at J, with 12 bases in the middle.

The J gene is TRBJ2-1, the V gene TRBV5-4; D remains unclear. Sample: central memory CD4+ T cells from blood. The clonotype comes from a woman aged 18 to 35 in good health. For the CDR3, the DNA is TGTGCCAGCAGCTTGGACGGAGCGAGCCACAATGAGCAGTTCTTC. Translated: CASSLDGASHNEQFF.